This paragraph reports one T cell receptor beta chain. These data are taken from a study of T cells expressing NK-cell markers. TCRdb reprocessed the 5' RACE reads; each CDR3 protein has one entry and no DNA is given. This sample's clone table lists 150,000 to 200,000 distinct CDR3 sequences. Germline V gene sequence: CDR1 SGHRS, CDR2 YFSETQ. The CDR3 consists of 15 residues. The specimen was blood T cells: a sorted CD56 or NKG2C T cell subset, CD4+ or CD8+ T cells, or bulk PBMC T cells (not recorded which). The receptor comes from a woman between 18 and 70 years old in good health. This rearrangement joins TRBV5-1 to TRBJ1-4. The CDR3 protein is CASSEVGATNEKLFF.